The 15 T cell receptor beta chains below all came from one sample that was sequenced in a study of blood T cell repertoires in COVID-19. The repertoire was sequenced with immunoSEQ multiplex PCR; TCRdb's copy has only in-frame clones and lacks some. The top ten clones hold about an eighth of a sample with 280,000 or so clones, 85% of them seen once. Sample: peripheral blood. The receptors were sampled from a human donor in a cohort sampled during active COVID-19.

V and J are TRBV11-2 and TRBJ2-7; 7 nucleotides line up with TRBD1. Trimming took 0 bases from V and 4 from J; bases not matched to a gene: 9. Per germline, CDR1 SGHAT and CDR2 FQNNGV. The CDR3 sequence is 16 residues long. The CDR3 protein is CASSLESATGRYEQYF. The CDR3 coding sequence is TGTGCCAGCAGCTTAGAATCGGCGACAGGGAGATACGAGCAGTACTTC. The full variable domain, its missing parts supplied by reference TRBV11-2 and TRBJ2-7, is EAGVAQSPRYKIIEKRQSVAFWCNPISGHATLYWYQQILGQGPKLLIQFQNNGVVDDSQLPKDRFSAERLKGVDSTLKIQPAKLEDSAVYLCASSLESATGRYEQYFGPGTRLTVT.

This clone was seen only once. The rearrangement links TRBV10-3 to TRBJ1-5; 11 nucleotides agree with TRBD1. The CDR3 extends over 15 amino acids. V was clipped by 6 bases and J by 5 bases; unmatched bases: 6. Germline V gene sequence: CDR1 ENHRY, CDR2 SYGVKD. CDR3 bases: TGTGCCATCAGCCCCGGACAGGGGGCGGATCAGCCCCAGCATTTT. Residues: CAISPGQGADQPQHF.

The chain couples TRBV7-6 to TRBJ2-7; 8 bases agree with TRBD1. Germline values: CDR1 SGHVS, CDR2 FNYEAQ. The CDR3 length is 14 residues. Trimming cost V 5 bases and J 2 bases; bases outside gene matches: 5. For the CDR3, the DNA is TGTGCCAGCAGCCCACTGGACAGGGCCTACGAGCAGTACTTC. This sequence encodes CASSPLDRAYEQYF.

The chain has TRBV19 and TRBJ1-2; D unclear. Germline lookup yields CDR1 LNHDA and CDR2 SQIVND (reference sequence). Trimming left V 3 bases short and J 6 bases short, with 20 bases between. There are 16 residues in the CDR3. The CDR3 loop reads CASSILRTVLPNGYTF. Written as DNA, the CDR3 is TGTGCCAGTAGTATTCTTCGGACTGTTTTGCCGAATGGCTACACCTTC.

This clone has just one count. V is TRBV4-3 and J is TRBJ2-2, with TRBD2 matching over 7 bases. This CDR3 comprises 15 residues. Germline values: CDR1 LGHNA, CDR2 YSLEER. V shed 8 bases, J shed 6 bases, and the junction held 12 bases outside the gene matches. CDR3 nucleotides: TGCGCCAGCGCCTCCGGGACTACCTATTCCGGGGAGCTGTTTTTT. This gives the protein CASASGTTYSGELFF.

The rearrangement links TRBV3-1 (or the pseudogene TRBV3-2) to TRBJ2-7; weak D call: TRBD1 (6 bases). Germline V CDR1 and CDR2: LGHDT, YNNKEL (reference sequence). The CDR3 is 14 amino acids. Trimming stripped 6 bases from V and 3 bases from J, with 15 bases between. CDR3 protein: CASRPRDRNYEQYF. CDR3 sequence (DNA): TGTGCCAGCAGACCCCGCGACAGGAACTACGAGCAGTACTTC.

The count of this clone is one. This sequence joins TRBV7-2 and TRBJ2-5; TRBD2 might be the D (5 bases). CDR3 length equals 13 residues. V was clipped by 1 base and J by 9 bases, with 12 bases between them. From germline, CDR1 is SGHTA and CDR2 FQGNSA. This chain's CDR3 is CASSLGRPEAQYF. The CDR3 DNA sequence: TGTGCCAGCAGCTTAGGAAGGCCGGAGGCCCAGTACTTC.

This sequence joins TRBV11-2 and TRBJ2-1; 12 bases are shared with TRBD2. In germline, CDR1 is SGHAT, CDR2 FQNNGV. The CDR3 has 16 residues. J was trimmed by 8 bases and V by 4 bases; bases with no gene match: 9. This CDR3 is CASSYTSGGRVDEQFF. CDR3 DNA: TGTGCCAGCAGCTATACTAGCGGGGGGCGCGTTGATGAGCAGTTCTTC.

This chain joins TRBV6-5 and TRBJ2-6, with TRBD1 matching 7 bases. The germline V gene has CDR1 MNHEY and CDR2 SVGAGI. J was trimmed by 3 bases and V by 10 bases; bases with no gene match: 6. This CDR3 has 14 residues. Written as DNA, the CDR3 is TGTGCCATACACAGGGGTCATGGGGCCAACGTCCTGACTTTC. This codes for CAIHRGHGANVLTF.

This clone was picked up one time. The rearrangement links TRBV7-9 to TRBJ2-2; D not resolved. CDR3 length equals 11 residues. The germline gives CDR1 SEHNR, CDR2 FQNEAQ (reference sequence). Trimming shortened V by 6 bases and J by 9 bases, and 8 bases separated the two germline ends. The chain's CDR3 is CASRSTRELFF. CDR3 nucleotide sequence: TGTGCCAGCAGGAGTACCAGGGAGCTGTTTTTT.

This sequence joins TRBV7-6 and TRBJ2-7, with 7 bases lining up with TRBD2. J was trimmed by 5 bases and V by 1 base; bases with no gene match: 8. The CDR3 contains 15 residues. Germline V gene lookup returns CDR1 SGHVS and CDR2 FNYEAQ. CDR3 sequence (DNA): TGTGCCAGCAGCTTAGACCCCAGCGGGATCAACGAGCAGTACTTC. It is translated as CASSLDPSGINEQYF.

In its sample, this clone was seen once. This rearrangement joins TRBV27 to TRBJ1-1, with 9 bases that match TRBD1. This CDR3 comprises 16 residues. J lost 0 bases, V lost 3 bases, and 5 bases had no gene match. The V gene's germline CDR1 is MNHEY and CDR2 SMNVEV (reference sequence). CDR3 residues: CASSLKGQGVNTEAFF. The CDR3 nucleotides are TGTGCCAGCAGTTTGAAGGGACAGGGAGTGAACACTGAAGCTTTCTTT.

In its sample, this clone was seen once. This chain joins TRBV12-3 or TRBV12-4 and TRBJ2-5; no clear D. This CDR3 spans 12 amino acids. The V end lost 4 bases, the J end lost 5 bases, and 8 bases lay between the germline ends. CDR3 amino acids: CASSWRSETQYF. Written as DNA, the CDR3 is TGTGCCAGCAGTTGGAGAAGCGAGACCCAGTACTTC.

This clone has only a few counts. DNA of the CDR3: TGTGCCAGCAGCCACCAGGCGGGGAACTATGGCTACACCTTC. It codes for CASSHQAGNYGYTF. This chain uses TRBV14 with TRBJ1-2; D gene ambiguous. Trimming pared 3 bases from V and 2 bases from J, leaving 10 bases between. Germline V CDR1 and CDR2: SGHDN, FVKESK. The CDR3 runs 14 residues.

V usage is TRBV19 and J usage is TRBJ1-5; 7 bases map to TRBD1. J lost 7 bases, V lost 9 bases, and 6 bases had no gene match. CDR3 length: 12 residues. The V gene's germline CDR1 is LNHDA and CDR2 SQIVND (reference sequence). CDR3: CARSRQGQPQHF. CDR3 nucleotide sequence: TGTGCCAGGAGCAGACAGGGACAGCCCCAGCATTTT.